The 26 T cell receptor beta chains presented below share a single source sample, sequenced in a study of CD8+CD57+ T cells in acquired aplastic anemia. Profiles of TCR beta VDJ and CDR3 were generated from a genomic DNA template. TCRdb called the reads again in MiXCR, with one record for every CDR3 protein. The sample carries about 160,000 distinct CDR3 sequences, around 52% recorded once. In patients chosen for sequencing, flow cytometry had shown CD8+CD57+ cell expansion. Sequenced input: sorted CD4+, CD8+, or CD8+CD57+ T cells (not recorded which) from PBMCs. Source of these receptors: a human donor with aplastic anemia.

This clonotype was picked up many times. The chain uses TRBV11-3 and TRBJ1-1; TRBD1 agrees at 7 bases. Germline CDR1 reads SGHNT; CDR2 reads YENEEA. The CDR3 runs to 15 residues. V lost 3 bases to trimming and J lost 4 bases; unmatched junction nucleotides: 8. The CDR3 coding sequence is TGTGCCAGCAGCTTCACTCAGGGGGTCGTCACTGAAGCTTTCTTT. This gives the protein CASSFTQGVVTEAFF.

The CDR3 DNA is TGTGCCACCAGTGATTCAGACAGTTACGAGCAGTACTTC. Translated: CATSDSDSYEQYF. The chain couples TRBV24-1 to TRBJ2-7; D might be TRBD1 (5 bases). Germline V lookup: CDR1 KGHDR, CDR2 SFDVKD. CDR3 size: 13 residues. The V end was cut by 2 bases, the J end by 4 bases, with 8 bases between.

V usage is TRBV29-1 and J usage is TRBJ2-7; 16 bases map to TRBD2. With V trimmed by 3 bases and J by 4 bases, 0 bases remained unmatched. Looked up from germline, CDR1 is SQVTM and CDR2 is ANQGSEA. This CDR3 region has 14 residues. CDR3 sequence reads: CSVEGLAGGYEQYF. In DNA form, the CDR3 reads TGCAGCGTTGAGGGACTAGCGGGGGGGTACGAGCAGTACTTC.

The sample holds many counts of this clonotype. CDR3 nucleotide sequence: TGCAGTGCTAGAGATCAAACAGGGGGGACCGGGGAGCTGTTTTTT. It is translated as CSARDQTGGTGELFF. This sequence joins TRBV20-1 and TRBJ2-2; 8 nucleotides align to TRBD1. Germline CDR1 is DFQATT and CDR2 is SNEGSKA (reference sequence). The CDR3 sequence is 15 residues long. V was clipped by 0 bases and J by 5 bases; unmatched bases: 5.

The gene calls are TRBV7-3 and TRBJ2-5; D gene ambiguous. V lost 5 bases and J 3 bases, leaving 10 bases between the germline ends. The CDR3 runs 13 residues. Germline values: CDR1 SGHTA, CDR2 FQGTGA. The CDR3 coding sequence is TGTGCCAGCAGCCCCGACACGGAAGAGACCCAGTACTTC. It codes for CASSPDTEETQYF. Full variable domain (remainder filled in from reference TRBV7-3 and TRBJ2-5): GAGVSQTPSNKVTEKGKYVELRCDPISGHTALYWYRQSLGQGPEFLIYFQGTGAADDSGLPNDRFFAVRPEGSVSTLKIQRTERGDSAVYLCASSPDTEETQYFGPGTRLLVL.

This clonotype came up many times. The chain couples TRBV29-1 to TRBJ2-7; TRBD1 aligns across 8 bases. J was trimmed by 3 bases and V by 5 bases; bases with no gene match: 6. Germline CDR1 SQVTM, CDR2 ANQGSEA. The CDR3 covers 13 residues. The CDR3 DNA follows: TGCAGCGTTTTCACAGGGGGTAACTACGAGCAGTACTTC. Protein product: CSVFTGGNYEQYF.

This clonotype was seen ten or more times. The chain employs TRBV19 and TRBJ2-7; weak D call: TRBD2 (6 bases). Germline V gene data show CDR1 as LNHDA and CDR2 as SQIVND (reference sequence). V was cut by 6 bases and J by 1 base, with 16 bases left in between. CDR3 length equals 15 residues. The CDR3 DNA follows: TGTGCCAGTAGCGGGACTCACTTCGGGTCCTACGAGCAGTACTTC. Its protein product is CASSGTHFGSYEQYF.

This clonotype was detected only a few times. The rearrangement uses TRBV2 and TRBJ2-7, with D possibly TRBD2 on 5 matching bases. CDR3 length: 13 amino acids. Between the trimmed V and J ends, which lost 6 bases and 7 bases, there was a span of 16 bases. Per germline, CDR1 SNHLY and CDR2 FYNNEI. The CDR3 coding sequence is TGTGCCAGCAGGGTGGAGGTTTGGGAGGAGCAGTACTTC. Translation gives CASRVEVWEEQYF.

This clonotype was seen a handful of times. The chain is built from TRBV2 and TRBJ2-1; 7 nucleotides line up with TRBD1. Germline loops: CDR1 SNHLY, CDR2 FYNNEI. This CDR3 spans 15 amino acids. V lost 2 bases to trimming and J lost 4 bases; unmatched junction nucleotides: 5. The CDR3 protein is CASSEQGTAYNEQFF. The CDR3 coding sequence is TGTGCCAGCAGTGAACAGGGGACAGCTTACAATGAGCAGTTCTTC.

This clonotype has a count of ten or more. CDR3 in DNA: TGTGCCAGCAGCCAAGTTACCCGGGAGCAGTTCTTC. It encodes CASSQVTREQFF. The chain links TRBV4-2 to TRBJ2-1; the D is unclear. Trimming pared 1 base from V and 10 bases from J, leaving 8 bases between. Germline CDR1 is LGHNA and CDR2 is YNFKEQ. This CDR3 is built from 12 residues.

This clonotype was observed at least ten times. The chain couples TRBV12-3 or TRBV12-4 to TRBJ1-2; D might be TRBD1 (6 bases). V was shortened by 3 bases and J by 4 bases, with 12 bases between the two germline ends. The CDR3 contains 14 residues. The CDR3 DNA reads TGTGCCAGCAGTTTTTGGGGGGCTGGCTATGGCTACACCTTC. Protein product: CASSFWGAGYGYTF.

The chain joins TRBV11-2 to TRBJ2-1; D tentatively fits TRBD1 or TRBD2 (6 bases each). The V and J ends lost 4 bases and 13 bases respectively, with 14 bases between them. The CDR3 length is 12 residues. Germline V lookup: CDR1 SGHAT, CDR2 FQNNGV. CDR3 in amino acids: CASSSEGGLQFF. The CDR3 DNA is TGTGCCAGCAGCTCAGAGGGGGGATTACAGTTCTTC.

The CDR3 here is CAISESMDTEAFF. The DNA of the CDR3 is TGTGCCATCAGTGAGTCGATGGACACTGAAGCTTTCTTT. The chain uses TRBV10-3 and TRBJ1-1, with unresolved D. Per the germline V gene, CDR1 is ENHRY and CDR2 is SYGVKD. The CDR3 sequence is 13 residues long. V lost 0 bases and J lost 3, with 5 bases in between.

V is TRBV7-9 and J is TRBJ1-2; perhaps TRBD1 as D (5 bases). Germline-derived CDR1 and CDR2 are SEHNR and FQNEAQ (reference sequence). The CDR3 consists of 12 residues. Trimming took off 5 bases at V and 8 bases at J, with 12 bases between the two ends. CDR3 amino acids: CASSPRAGGYTF. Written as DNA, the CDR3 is TGTGCCAGCAGCCCGCGGGCAGGGGGCTACACCTTC. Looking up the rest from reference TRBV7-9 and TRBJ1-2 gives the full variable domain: DTGVSQNPRHKITKRGQNVTFRCDPISEHNRLYWYRQTLGQGPEFLTYFQNEAQLEKSRLLSDRFSAERPKGSFSTLEIQRTEQGDSAMYLCASSPRAGGYTFGSGTRLTVV.

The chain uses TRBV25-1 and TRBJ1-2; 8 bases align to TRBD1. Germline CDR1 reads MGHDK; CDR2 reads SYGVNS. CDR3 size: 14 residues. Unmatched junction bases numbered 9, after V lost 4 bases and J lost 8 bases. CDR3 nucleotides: TGTGCCAGCAGTGCCCCGCAGGGGGCTGGGGGCTACACCTTC. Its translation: CASSAPQGAGGYTF.

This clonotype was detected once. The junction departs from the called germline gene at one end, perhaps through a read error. CDR3 bases: TGTGCCAGCAGCTTGGGTGAGTCCTACAATTCACCCCTCCACTTT. Residues: CASSLGESYNSPLHF. The chain employs TRBV5-8 and TRBJ1-6; D remains ambiguous. Germline-derived CDR1 and CDR2 are SGHTS and YDEGEE. The CDR3 has 15 amino acids.

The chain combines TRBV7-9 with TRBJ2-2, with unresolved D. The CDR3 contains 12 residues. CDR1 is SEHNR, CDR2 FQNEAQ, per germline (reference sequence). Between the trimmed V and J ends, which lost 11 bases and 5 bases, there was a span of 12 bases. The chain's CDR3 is CAPSAVTGELFF. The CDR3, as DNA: TGTGCCCCCTCGGCTGTTACCGGGGAGCTGTTTTTT.

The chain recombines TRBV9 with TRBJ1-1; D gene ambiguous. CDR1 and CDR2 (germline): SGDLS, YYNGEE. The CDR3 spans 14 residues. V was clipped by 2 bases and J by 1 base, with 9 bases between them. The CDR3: CASSVQLSNTEAFF. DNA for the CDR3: TGTGCCAGCAGCGTCCAACTTTCGAACACTGAAGCTTTCTTT.

The CDR3 nucleotides read TGTGCCATCCGGACAGACAATGAGCAGTTCTTC. This encodes CAIRTDNEQFF. V is TRBV10-3 and J is TRBJ2-1; D possibly corresponds to TRBD1 (6 bases). Germline CDR1 is ENHRY and CDR2 is SYGVKD. The ends were cut back, 8 bases at V and 5 bases at J, with 7 bases in the middle. The CDR3 has 11 amino acids.

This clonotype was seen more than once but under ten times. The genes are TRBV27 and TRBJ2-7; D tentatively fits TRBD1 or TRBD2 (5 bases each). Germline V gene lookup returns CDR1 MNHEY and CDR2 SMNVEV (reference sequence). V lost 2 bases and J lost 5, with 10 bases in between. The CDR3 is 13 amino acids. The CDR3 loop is CASSLIRDHEQYF. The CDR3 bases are TGTGCCAGCAGTTTAATCCGGGACCACGAGCAGTACTTC.

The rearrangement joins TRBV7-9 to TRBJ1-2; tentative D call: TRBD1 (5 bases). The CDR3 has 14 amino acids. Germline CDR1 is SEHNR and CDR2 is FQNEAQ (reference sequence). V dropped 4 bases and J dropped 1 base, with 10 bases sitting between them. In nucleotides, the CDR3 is TGTGCCAGCAGCTCAGGGACCGGTAACTATGGCTACACCTTC. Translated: CASSSGTGNYGYTF.

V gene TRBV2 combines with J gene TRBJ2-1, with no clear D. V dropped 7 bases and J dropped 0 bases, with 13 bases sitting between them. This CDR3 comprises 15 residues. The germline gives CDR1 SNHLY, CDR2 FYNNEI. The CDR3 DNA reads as TGTGCCAGCATACCGGCCTATTTCTCCTACAATGAGCAGTTCTTC. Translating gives CASIPAYFSYNEQFF.

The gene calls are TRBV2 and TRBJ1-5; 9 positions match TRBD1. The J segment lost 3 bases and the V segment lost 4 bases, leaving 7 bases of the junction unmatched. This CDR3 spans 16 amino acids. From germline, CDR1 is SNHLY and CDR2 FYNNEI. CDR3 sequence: CASSGFGTGFNQPQHF. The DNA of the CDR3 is TGTGCCAGCAGTGGCTTTGGGACAGGGTTCAATCAGCCCCAGCATTTT.

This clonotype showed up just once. CDR3 nucleotides: TGTGCCAGCAGTACCGGACAGGGGGATTACTATGGCTACACCTTC. This translates into CASSTGQGDYYGYTF. This chain uses TRBV25-1 with TRBJ1-2; 10 bases line up with TRBD1. After removal of 5 bases from V and 3 bases from J, the junction contained 6 bases not matched to a gene. This CDR3 spans 15 amino acids. Germline-derived CDR1 and CDR2 are MGHDK and SYGVNS.

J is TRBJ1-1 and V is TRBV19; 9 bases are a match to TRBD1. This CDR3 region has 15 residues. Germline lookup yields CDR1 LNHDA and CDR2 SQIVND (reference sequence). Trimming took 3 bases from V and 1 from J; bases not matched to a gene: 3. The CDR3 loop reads CASSMGTGWNTEAFF. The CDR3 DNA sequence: TGTGCCAGTAGTATGGGGACAGGGTGGAACACTGAAGCTTTCTTT.

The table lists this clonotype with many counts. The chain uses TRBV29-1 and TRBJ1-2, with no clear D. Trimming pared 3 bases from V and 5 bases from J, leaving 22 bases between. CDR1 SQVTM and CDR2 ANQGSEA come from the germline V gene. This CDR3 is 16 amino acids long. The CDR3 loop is CSVELPGIPGFYGYTF. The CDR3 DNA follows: TGCAGCGTTGAGCTTCCCGGTATTCCCGGATTTTATGGCTACACCTTC.